The 18 T cell receptor beta chains presented below share a single source sample, sequenced in a study of cytomegalovirus exposure and HLA in healthy donors. With 60 Vbeta and 13 Jbeta primers, the PCR was carried out. Assay: immunoSEQ multiplex PCR; the TCRdb copy retains only in-frame clones and omits some. The sample yields about 120,000 clones, over 65% seen once. Input material: PBMCs. These receptors all come from a man aged 18 to 30 in good health and CMV-seronegative.

The CDR3 spells CASILAWSSNQPQHF. CDR3 in DNA: TGTGCCAGCATCCTAGCTTGGAGTAGCAATCAGCCCCAGCATTTT. The chain combines TRBV7-7 with TRBJ1-5; D remains ambiguous. Germline CDR1 SSHAT, CDR2 FNYEAQ (reference sequence). V lost 7 bases to trimming and J lost 0 bases, with 13 bases between them. CDR3 length equals 15 residues.

J is TRBJ2-7 and V is TRBV7-9; a weak D match, TRBD1 (5 bases). This CDR3 spans 15 amino acids. V was clipped by 1 base and J by 4 bases, with 14 bases between them. Germline assignment: CDR1 SEHNR and CDR2 FQNEAQ (reference sequence). The CDR3 region has the DNA TGTGCCAGCAGCTTAGAAGCAGGGATGAAATACGAGCAGTACTTC. Its protein is CASSLEAGMKYEQYF.

This sequence joins TRBV11-2 and TRBJ1-4, with unresolved D. With 1 base removed from V and 7 bases from J, the gap between germline ends came to 13 bases. Germline V gene data show CDR1 as SGHAT and CDR2 as FQNNGV. This CDR3 is built from 15 residues. The CDR3 sequence is CASSLGNSIGEKLFF. In DNA, the CDR3 is TGTGCCAGCAGCTTAGGAAACAGCATAGGTGAAAAACTGTTTTTT.

The V and J genes are TRBV4-3 and TRBJ2-7, with a weak D call TRBD2 (6 bases). The CDR3 runs 15 residues. Trimming pared 3 bases from V and 3 bases from J, leaving 15 bases between. CDR1 and CDR2 (germline): LGHNA, YSLEER. The CDR3 DNA reads TGCGCCAGCAGCCATGGACGGGGGACCGACTACGAGCAGTACTTC. Translated, it gives CASSHGRGTDYEQYF.

Written as DNA, the CDR3 is TGTGCCAGCAGCCACCGGGACAGGGGGGTCAATGAGCAGTTCTTC. Translation gives CASSHRDRGVNEQFF. The chain couples TRBV7-9 to TRBJ2-1; 11 bases are a match to TRBD1. Germline trimming cut 5 bases from V and 6 bases from J; bases unmatched to any gene: 6. The CDR3 is made up of 15 amino acids. Germline V gene sequence: CDR1 SEHNR, CDR2 FQNEAQ (reference sequence).

The V gene is TRBV5-1, the J gene TRBJ2-3; maybe TRBD2 (5 bases). The CDR3 runs to 16 residues. Trimming cost V 0 bases and J 3 bases, with 14 bases left between them. The germline V gene has CDR1 SGHRS and CDR2 YFSETQ. In nucleotides, the CDR3 is TGCGCCAGCAGCTTGGGAGGGCTCTTGCCTACAGATACGCAGTATTTT. It translates to CASSLGGLLPTDTQYF.

The rearrangement links TRBV11-2 to TRBJ2-5; 7 bases align to TRBD2. The end of the DNA fits TRBJ2-7 better, so the J call may be wrong. From germline, CDR1 is SGHAT and CDR2 FQNNGV. The CDR3 runs to 14 residues. CDR3 in amino acids: CASSLASGSYEQYF. The CDR3 DNA reads as TGTGCCAGCAGCCTCGCTAGCGGTTCGTACGAGCAGTACTTC.

The chain couples TRBV30 to TRBJ2-7; a weak D match, TRBD2 (6 bases). V was pared by 7 bases and J by 2 bases, with 15 bases between. This CDR3 is 13 amino acids long. In germline, CDR1 is GTSNPN, CDR2 SVGIG (reference sequence). CDR3 in DNA: TGTGCCTTCCCCCGCGGGGCGGCCTACGAGCAGTACTTC. Translated: CAFPRGAAYEQYF.

This clone has only a few counts. The chain is built from TRBV7-2 and TRBJ2-5; a possible D gene is TRBD2 (6 bases). CDR3 length: 15 amino acids. Trimming shortened V by 1 base and J by 2 bases, and 11 bases separated the two germline ends. The V gene's germline CDR1 is SGHTA and CDR2 FQGNSA. The CDR3 protein is CASSLVAGRQETQYF. In DNA, the CDR3 is TGTGCCAGCAGCTTAGTGGCGGGGAGGCAAGAGACCCAGTACTTC.

V and J are TRBV6-1 and TRBJ1-3; D is undetermined. This CDR3 contains 15 residues. Germline lookup yields CDR1 MNHNS and CDR2 SASEGT. V gave up 5 bases and J gave up 0 bases, with 11 bases separating them. The CDR3 is CASSSVGPSGNTIYF. The CDR3 DNA is TGTGCCAGCAGTTCAGTTGGTCCCTCTGGAAACACCATATATTTT.

The rearrangement joins TRBV14 to TRBJ2-2; 10 positions agree with TRBD2. The CDR3 totals 16 residues. Germline CDR1 SGHDN, CDR2 FVKESK. V gave up 3 bases and J gave up 2 bases; unmatched junction bases: 3. The CDR3 bases are TGTGCCAGCAGCCACCAGCGGGGGGGAAACACCGGGGAGCTGTTTTTT. It codes for CASSHQRGGNTGELFF.

CDR3 DNA sequence: TGTGCCAGCAGACGGCTTGACACGTACACTGAAGCTTTCTTT. It translates to CASRRLDTYTEAFF. This chain links TRBV9 with TRBJ1-1; D ambiguous. Germline values: CDR1 SGDLS, CDR2 YYNGEE. The CDR3 runs to 14 residues. Deletions cut 5 bases from V and 3 bases from J, with 14 bases between.

This clone showed up just a few times. The chain employs TRBV5-8 and TRBJ1-2; TRBD1 agrees at 11 bases. The junction had 5 bases not matched to a gene; V was cut back by 0 bases and J by 4 bases. Germline assignment: CDR1 SGHTS and CDR2 YDEGEE. This CDR3 region has 16 residues. Written as DNA, the CDR3 is TGTGCCAGCAGCTTGGGGACAGGGGGCGCGGGCTATGGCTACACCTTC. This codes for CASSLGTGGAGYGYTF.

This chain links TRBV5-4 with TRBJ1-4; a weak D match, TRBD1 (6 bases). The CDR3 length is 15 residues. V was clipped by 4 bases and J by 2 bases, with 12 bases between them. From germline, CDR1 is SGHNT and CDR2 YYREEE (reference sequence). The CDR3 region is CASSVTGTTNEKLFF. The CDR3 DNA sequence: TGTGCCAGCAGCGTCACAGGGACGACTAATGAAAAACTGTTTTTT.

This chain links TRBV6-5 with TRBJ2-5; 9 bases are shared with TRBD2. Looked up from germline, CDR1 is MNHEY and CDR2 is SVGAGI. The CDR3 length is 15 residues. The ends lost 10 bases at V and 4 bases at J; junction bases unmatched: 13. CDR3 sequence (DNA): TGTGCCACCCAGCCCAGCGGGGGGAATCGAGAGACCCAGTACTTC. It translates to CATQPSGGNRETQYF.

This chain joins TRBV5-1 and TRBJ2-7, with D possibly matching TRBD1 (6 bases). Germline CDR1 and CDR2: SGHRS and YFSETQ. This CDR3 region has 15 residues. V gave up 0 bases and J gave up 2 bases, with 12 bases separating them. CDR3 DNA sequence: TGCGCCAGCAGCTTGGGAGAGGGGGTCCCCTACGAGCAGTACTTC. Amino acids: CASSLGEGVPYEQYF.

This chain connects TRBV10-2 to TRBJ2-2; no reliable D call. Germline-derived CDR1 and CDR2 are WSHSY and SAAADI. V dropped 6 bases and J dropped 0 bases, with 8 bases sitting between them. This CDR3 is built from 14 residues. The CDR3 loop reads CASRRPANTGELFF. CDR3 sequence (DNA): TGCGCCAGCAGGAGGCCTGCGAACACCGGGGAGCTGTTTTTT.

This sequence joins TRBV9 and TRBJ2-7, with TRBD1 matching 7 bases. The V gene's germline CDR1 is SGDLS and CDR2 YYNGEE. Unmatched junction bases numbered 5, after V lost 0 bases and J lost 2 bases. The CDR3 contains 15 residues. For the CDR3, the DNA is TGTGCCAGCAGCGTAGAAGAGGGGGCGGCCTACGAGCAGTACTTC. It encodes CASSVEEGAAYEQYF.